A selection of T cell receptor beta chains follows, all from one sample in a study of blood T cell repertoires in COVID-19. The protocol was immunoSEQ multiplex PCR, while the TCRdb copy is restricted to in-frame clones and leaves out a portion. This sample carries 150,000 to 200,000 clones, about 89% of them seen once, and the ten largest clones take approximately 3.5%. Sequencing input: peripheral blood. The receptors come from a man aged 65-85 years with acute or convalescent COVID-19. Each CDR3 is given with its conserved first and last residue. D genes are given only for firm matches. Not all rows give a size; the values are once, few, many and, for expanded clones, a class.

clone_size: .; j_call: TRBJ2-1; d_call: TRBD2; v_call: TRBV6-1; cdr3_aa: CASSDPIGTKRDEQFF; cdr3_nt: TGTGCCAGCAGTGACCCTATCGGGACTAAACGCGATGAGCAGTTCTTC
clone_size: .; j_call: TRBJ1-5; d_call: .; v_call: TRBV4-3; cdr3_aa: CASSQVLSGNQPQHF; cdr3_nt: TGCGCCAGCAGCCAAGTCCTTTCAGGCAATCAGCCCCAGCATTTT
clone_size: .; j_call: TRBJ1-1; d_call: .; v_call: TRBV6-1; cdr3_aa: CASSEVGDTEAFF; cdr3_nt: TGTGCCAGCAGTGAAGTGGGAGACACTGAAGCTTTCTTT
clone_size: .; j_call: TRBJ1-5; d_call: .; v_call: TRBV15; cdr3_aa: CATSRFPRDQPQHF; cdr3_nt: TGTGCCACCAGCAGGTTCCCGCGGGATCAGCCCCAGCATTTT
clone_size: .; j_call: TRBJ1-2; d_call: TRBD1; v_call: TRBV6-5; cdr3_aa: CASSYSGTAPYGYTF; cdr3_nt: TGTGCCAGCAGTTACTCTGGGACAGCCCCCTATGGCTACACCTTC
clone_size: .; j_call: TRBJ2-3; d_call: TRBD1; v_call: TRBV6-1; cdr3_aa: CASSDGRQGVDTQYF; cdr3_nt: TGTGCCAGCAGTGACGGTCGGCAGGGGGTAGATACGCAGTATTTT
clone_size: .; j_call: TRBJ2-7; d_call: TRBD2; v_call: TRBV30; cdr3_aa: CAWSPGRAYEQYF; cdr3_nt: TGTGCCTGGAGTCCGGGGAGGGCATACGAGCAGTACTTC
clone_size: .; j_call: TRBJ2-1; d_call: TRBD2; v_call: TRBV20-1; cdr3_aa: CSASTLASGGWQQFF; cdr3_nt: TGCAGTGCTAGTACATTGGCTAGCGGGGGTTGGCAGCAGTTCTTC
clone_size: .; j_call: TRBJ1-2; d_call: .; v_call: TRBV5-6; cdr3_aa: CASSLGTEGGYTF; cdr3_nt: TGTGCCAGCAGCTTAGGGACGGAGGGTGGCTACACCTTC
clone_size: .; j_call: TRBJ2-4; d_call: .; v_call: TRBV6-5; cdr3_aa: CASSYPREGRLDQYF; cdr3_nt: TGTGCCAGCAGTTACCCTCGGGAAGGGAGGTTGGATCAGTACTTC
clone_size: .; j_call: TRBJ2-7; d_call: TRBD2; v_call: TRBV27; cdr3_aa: CASSPPAAGVYEQYF; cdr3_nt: TGTGCCAGCAGTCCACCCGCGGCGGGGGTTTACGAGCAGTACTTC
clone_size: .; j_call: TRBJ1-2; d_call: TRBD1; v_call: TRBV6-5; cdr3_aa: CASSKDRDYGYTF; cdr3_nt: TGTGCCAGCAGTAAGGACAGGGATTATGGCTACACCTTC
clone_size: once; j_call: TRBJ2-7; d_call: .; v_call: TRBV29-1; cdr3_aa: CSVELTHSYEQYF; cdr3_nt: TGCAGCGTTGAACTGACACACTCCTACGAGCAGTACTTC
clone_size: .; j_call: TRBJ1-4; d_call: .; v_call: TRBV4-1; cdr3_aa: CASSQGQSVYEKLFF; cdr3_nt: TGCGCCAGCAGCCAAGGACAGTCAGTTTATGAAAAACTGTTTTTT
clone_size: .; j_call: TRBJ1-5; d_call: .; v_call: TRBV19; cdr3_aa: CASSPWGGDQPQHF; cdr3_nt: TGTGCCAGTAGTCCCTGGGGAGGGGATCAGCCCCAGCATTTT
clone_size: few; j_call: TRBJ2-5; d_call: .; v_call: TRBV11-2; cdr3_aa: CASAELQETQYF; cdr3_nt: TGTGCCAGCGCCGAGCTCCAAGAGACCCAGTACTTC
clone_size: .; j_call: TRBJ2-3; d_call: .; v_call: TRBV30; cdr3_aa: CAWALWGGTDTQYF; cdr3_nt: TGTGCCTGGGCCCTCTGGGGAGGCACAGATACGCAGTATTTT
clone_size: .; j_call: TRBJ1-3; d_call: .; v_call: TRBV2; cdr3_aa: CASSSVGADGNTIYF; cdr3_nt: TGTGCCAGCAGTTCGGTGGGAGCCGATGGAAACACCATATATTTT
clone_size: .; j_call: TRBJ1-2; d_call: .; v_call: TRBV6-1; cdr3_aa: CASSDSYGYTF; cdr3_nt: TGTGCCAGCAGTGACAGCTATGGCTACACCTTC
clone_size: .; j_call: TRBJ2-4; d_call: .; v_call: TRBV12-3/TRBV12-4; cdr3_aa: CASSPRATIQYF; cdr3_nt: TGTGCCAGCAGCCCCAGGGCAACCATTCAGTACTTC
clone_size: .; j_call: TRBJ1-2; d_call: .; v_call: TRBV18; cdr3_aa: CASSPPLGPSGGGYTF; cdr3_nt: TGTGCCAGCTCACCACCGCTGGGCCCCTCGGGGGGAGGCTACACCTTC
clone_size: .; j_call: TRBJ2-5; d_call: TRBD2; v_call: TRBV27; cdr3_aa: CASGDTSEGETQYF; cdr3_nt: TGTGCCAGCGGGGATACTAGCGAAGGAGAGACCCAGTACTTC
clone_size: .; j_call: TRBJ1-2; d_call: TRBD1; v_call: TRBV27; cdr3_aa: CASSLAGQPYGYTF; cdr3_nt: TGTGCCAGCAGTTTGGCGGGACAGCCCTATGGCTACACCTTC
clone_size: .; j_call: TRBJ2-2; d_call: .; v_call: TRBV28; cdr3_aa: CASSTPGRRTGELFF; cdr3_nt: TGTGCCAGCAGTACCCCGGGAAGAAGGACCGGGGAGCTGTTTTTT
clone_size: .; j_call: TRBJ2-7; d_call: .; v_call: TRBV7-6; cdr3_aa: CASSLTPAGDYEQYF; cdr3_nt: TGTGCCAGCAGCTTAACTCCCGCCGGAGACTACGAGCAGTACTTC
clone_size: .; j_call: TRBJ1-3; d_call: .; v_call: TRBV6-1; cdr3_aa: CASSEEPPAFGGNTIYF; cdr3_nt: TGTGCCAGCAGTGAAGAGCCCCCCGCTTTCGGTGGAAACACCATATATTTT
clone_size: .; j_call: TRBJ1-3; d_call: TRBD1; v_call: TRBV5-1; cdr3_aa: CASSFNQGAQGGNTIYF; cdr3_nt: TGCGCCAGCAGCTTTAATCAGGGGGCGCAGGGTGGAAACACCATATATTTT
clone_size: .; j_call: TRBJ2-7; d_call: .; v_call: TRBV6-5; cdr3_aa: CASGEGGEQYF; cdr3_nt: TGTGCCAGCGGCGAGGGCGGCGAGCAGTACTTC
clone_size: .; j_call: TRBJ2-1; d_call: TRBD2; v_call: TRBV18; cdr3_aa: CASSPVVAGGNNEQFF; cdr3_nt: TGTGCCAGCTCACCAGTGGTAGCGGGGGGGAACAATGAGCAGTTCTTC
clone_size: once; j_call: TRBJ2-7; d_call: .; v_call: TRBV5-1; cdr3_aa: CASSLVGSVAYEQYF; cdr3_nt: TGCGCCAGCAGCTTGGTGGGTAGCGTAGCCTACGAGCAGTACTTC
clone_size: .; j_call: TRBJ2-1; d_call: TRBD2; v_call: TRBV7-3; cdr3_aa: CASSLSASGNEQFF; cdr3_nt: TGTGCCAGCAGCTTAAGTGCTAGCGGAAATGAGCAGTTCTTC
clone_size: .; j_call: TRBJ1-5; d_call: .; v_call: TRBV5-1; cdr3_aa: CASSGGANQPQHF; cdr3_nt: TGCGCCAGCAGCGGGGGGGCTAATCAGCCCCAGCATTTT
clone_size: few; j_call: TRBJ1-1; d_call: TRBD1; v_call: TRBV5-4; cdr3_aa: CASSSPGQGAVAEAFF; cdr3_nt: TGTGCCAGCAGCTCGCCGGGACAGGGGGCGGTGGCTGAAGCTTTCTTT
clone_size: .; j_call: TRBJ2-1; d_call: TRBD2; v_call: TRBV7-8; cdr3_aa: CASSLLAGGEQFF; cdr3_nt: TGTGCCAGCAGCCTACTAGCGGGGGGTGAGCAGTTCTTC
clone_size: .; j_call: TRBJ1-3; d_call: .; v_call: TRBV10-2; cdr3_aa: CASGAGGQDTIYF; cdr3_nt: TGCGCCAGCGGAGCGGGGGGGCAGGACACCATATATTTT
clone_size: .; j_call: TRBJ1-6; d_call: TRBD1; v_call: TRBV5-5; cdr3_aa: CASSPRQGATSYNSPLHF; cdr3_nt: TGTGCCAGCAGCCCTAGACAGGGGGCAACCTCCTATAATTCACCCCTCCACTTT
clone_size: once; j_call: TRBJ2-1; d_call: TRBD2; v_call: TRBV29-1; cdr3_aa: CSVRLAPNEQFF; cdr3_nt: TGCAGCGTTCGACTAGCCCCCAATGAGCAGTTCTTC
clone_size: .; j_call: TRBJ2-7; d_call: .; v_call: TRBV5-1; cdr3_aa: CASSLVSGYEQYF; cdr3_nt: TGCGCCAGCAGCTTGGTTTCCGGTTACGAGCAGTACTTC
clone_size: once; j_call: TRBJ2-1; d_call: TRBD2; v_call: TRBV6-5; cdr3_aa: CASSMTSGSFYEQFF; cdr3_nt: TGTGCCAGCAGCATGACTAGCGGGAGCTTCTATGAGCAGTTCTTC
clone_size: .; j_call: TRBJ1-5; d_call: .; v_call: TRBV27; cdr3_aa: CASSCEGRGHYYSNQPQHF; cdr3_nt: TGTGCCAGCAGTTGCGAGGGCAGGGGCCACTATTATAGCAATCAGCCCCAGCATTTT